This T cell receptor (beta chain) was identified in a study of blood T cell repertoires in COVID-19. Using immunoSEQ multiplex PCR, the repertoire was profiled, and TCRdb retains in-frame clones only, with some absent. The sample records under 150,000 clones, 86% being singletons. The CDR3 spans 11 residues. Looked up from germline, CDR1 is SGHTA and CDR2 is FQGTGA. V was shortened by 1 base and J by 6 bases, with 4 bases between the two germline ends. This clone was observed a few times. The sample comprised PBMCs or T cells enriched from blood (not recorded which). The receptor was derived from a woman aged 45-60 years who had recovered from COVID-19. The V call is TRBV7-3, the J call TRBJ2-7; no firm D call. Here the CDR3 reads CASSLRVEQYF. CDR3 DNA: TGTGCCAGCAGCTTAAGAGTCGAGCAGTACTTC. Supplemented by reference TRBV7-3 and TRBJ2-7, the full variable domain reads GAGVSQTPSNKVTEKGKYVELRCDPISGHTALYWYRQSLGQGPEFLIYFQGTGAADDSGLPNDRFFAVRPEGSVSTLKIQRTERGDSAVYLCASSLRVEQYFGPGTRLTVT.